The source of this TCR beta chain is a study of neurological immune-mediated disorders. Study-level points and caveats: Phylogenetic grouping assigned the repertoires of 18 of 34 multiple sclerosis patients to a single related-CDR3 cluster, representing a possible signature.

The authors obtained over 160 million TCR-beta sequences from 15-18 subjects per sequencing run. TCRdb independently ran MiXCR on the 5' RACE reads; one entry per CDR3 protein. The table records 25,000 to 35,000 distinct CDR3 sequences, around 1.5% of them present only once. The CDR3 is 18 amino acids. Looked up from germline, CDR1 is SGHAT and CDR2 is FQNNGV. Unmatched junction bases numbered 12, after V lost 2 bases and J lost 1 base. This clonotype has a count of ten or more. The antigen remains unidentified. The unsorted libraries originated from 2 million PBMCs kept at -80 C. The sequence was collected from a woman younger than 45 with multiple sclerosis. The chain links TRBV11-2 to TRBJ2-3; 7 nucleotides agree with TRBD1. The sample taken for sequencing was PBMCs. The CDR3 is CASSLRPDRVAGTDTQYF. The CDR3, as DNA: TGTGCCAGCAGCTTACGTCCAGACAGGGTGGCCGGCACAGATACGCAGTATTTT.